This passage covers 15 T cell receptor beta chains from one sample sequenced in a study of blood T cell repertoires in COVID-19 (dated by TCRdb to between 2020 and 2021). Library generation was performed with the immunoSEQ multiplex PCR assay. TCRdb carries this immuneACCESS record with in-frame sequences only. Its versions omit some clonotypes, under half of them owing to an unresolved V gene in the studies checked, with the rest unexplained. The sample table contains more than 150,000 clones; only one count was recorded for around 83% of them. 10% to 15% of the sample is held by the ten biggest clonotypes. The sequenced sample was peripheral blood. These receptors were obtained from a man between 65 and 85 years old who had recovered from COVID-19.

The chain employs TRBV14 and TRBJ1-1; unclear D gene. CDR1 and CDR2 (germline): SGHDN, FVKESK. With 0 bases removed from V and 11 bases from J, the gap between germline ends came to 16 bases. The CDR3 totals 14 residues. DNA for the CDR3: TGTGCCAGCAGCCAAGACGTACGAGCGTCCTCGGCTTTCTTT. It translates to CASSQDVRASSAFF.

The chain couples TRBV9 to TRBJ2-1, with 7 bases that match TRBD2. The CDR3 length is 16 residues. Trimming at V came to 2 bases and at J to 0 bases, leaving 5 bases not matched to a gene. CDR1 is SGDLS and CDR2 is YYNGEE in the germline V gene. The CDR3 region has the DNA TGTGCCAGCAGCGTTAGCGGGCAGAGCTCCTACAATGAGCAGTTCTTC. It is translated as CASSVSGQSSYNEQFF.

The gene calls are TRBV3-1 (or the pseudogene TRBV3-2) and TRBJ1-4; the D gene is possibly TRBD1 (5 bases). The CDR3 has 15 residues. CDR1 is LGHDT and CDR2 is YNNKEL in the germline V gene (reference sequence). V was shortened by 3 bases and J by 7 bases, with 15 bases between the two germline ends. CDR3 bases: TGTGCCAGCAGCCAGGAGACAGTCTTGGGTGAAAAACTGTTTTTT. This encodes CASSQETVLGEKLFF.

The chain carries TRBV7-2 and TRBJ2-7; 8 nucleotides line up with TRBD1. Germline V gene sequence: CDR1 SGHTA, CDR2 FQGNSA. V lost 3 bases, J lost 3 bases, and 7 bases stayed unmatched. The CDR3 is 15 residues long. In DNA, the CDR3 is TGTGCCAGCAGCTTGTGGATGACAGGGGTCTACGAGCAGTACTTC. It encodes CASSLWMTGVYEQYF.

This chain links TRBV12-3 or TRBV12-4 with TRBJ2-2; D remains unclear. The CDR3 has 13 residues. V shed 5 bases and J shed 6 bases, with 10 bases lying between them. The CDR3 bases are TGTGCCAGCAGTCCCCCCCGAGCCGGGGAGCTGTTTTTT. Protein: CASSPPRAGELFF.

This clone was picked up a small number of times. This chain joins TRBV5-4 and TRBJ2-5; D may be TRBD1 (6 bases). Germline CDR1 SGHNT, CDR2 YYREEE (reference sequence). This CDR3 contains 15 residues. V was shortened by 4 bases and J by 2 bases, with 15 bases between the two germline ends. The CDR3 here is CASSLNRVRQETQYF. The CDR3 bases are TGTGCCAGCAGCCTCAACAGGGTGAGGCAAGAGACCCAGTACTTC.

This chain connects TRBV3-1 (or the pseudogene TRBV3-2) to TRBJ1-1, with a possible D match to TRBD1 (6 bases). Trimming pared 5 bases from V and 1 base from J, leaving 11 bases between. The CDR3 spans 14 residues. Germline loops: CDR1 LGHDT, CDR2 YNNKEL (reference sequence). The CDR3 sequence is CASSAPGQNTEAFF. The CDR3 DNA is TGTGCCAGCAGCGCACCGGGACAGAACACTGAAGCTTTCTTT.

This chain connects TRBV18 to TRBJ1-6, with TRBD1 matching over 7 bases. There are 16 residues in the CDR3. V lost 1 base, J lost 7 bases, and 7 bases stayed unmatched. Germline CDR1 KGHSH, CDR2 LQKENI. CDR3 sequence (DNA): TGTGCCAGCTCACCACGCGGGACAGATCTCAATTCACCCCTCCACTTT. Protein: CASSPRGTDLNSPLHF.

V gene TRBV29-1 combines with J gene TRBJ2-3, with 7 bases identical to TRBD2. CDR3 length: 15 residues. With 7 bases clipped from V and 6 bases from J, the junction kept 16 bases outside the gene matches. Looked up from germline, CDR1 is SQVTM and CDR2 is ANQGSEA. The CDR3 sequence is CSAKPGTTGGDTQYF. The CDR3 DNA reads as TGCAGCGCCAAACCAGGGACTACCGGTGGGGATACGCAGTATTTT.

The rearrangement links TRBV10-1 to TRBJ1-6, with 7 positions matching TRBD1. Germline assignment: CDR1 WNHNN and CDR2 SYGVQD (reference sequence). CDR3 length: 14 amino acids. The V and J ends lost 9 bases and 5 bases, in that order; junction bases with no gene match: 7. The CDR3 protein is CASQPGQHNSPLHF. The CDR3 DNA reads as TGCGCCAGTCAACCGGGACAGCATAATTCACCCCTCCACTTT.

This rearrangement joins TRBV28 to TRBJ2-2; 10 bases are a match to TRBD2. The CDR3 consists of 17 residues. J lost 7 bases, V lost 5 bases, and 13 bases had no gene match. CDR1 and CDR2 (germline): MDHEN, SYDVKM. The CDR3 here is CASSPGGLAGVHGELFF. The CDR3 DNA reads TGTGCCAGCAGTCCTGGGGGGCTAGCGGGAGTGCACGGGGAGCTGTTTTTT.

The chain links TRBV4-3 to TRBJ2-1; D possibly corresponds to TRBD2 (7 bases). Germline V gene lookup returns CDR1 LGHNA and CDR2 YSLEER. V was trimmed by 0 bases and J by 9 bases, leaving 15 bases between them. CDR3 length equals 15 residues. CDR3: CASSQDYLGGGEQFF. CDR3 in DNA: TGCGCCAGCAGCCAAGATTATCTAGGGGGGGGTGAGCAGTTCTTC.

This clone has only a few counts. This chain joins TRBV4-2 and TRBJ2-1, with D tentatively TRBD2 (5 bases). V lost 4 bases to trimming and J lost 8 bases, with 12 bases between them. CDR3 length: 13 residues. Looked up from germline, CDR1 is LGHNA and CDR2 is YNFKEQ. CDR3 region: CASSLGREYEQFF. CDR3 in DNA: TGTGCCAGCAGCCTCGGACGGGAATATGAGCAGTTCTTC.

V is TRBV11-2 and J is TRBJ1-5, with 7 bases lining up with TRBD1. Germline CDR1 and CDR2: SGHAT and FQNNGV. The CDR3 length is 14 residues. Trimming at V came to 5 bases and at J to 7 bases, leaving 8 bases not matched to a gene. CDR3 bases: TGTGCCAGCAGCCTCGACAGGGTTCGGCAGCCCCAGCATTTT. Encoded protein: CASSLDRVRQPQHF.

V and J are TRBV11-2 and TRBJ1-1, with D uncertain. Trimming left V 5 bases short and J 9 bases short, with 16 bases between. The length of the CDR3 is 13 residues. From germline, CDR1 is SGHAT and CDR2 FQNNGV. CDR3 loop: CASSPDVGVQAFF. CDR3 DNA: TGTGCCAGCAGCCCTGACGTCGGGGTACAAGCTTTCTTT.